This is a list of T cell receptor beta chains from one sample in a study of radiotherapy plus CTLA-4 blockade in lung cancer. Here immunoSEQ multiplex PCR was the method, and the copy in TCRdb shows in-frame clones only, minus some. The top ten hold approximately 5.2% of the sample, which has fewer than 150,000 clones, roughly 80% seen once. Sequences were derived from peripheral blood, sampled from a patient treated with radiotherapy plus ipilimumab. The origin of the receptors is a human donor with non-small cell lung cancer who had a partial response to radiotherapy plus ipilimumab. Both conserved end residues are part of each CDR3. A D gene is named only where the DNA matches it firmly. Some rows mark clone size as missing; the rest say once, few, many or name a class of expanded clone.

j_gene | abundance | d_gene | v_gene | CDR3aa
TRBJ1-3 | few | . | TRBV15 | CATSRGHQSSGNTIYF
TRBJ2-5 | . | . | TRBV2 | CASSPDSRETQYF
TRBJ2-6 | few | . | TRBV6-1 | CASSDSGANVLTF
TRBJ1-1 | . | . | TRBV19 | CASSSDLNTEAFF
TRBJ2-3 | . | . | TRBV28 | CASSPSDSRQYF
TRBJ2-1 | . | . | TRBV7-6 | CASSSQDSPYNEQFF
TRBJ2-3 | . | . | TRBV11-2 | CASSLERQDTQYF
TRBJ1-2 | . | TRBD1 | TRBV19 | CASSSGTDIYGYTF
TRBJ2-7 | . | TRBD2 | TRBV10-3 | CAIRGTSSPYEQYF
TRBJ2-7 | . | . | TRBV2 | CASSGQGGETFPTYEQYF
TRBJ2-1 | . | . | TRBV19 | CASSNSISGGDEQFF
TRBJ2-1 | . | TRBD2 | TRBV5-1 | CASSVTASGSGRNEQFF
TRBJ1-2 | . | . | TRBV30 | CACRRSGLDYGYTF
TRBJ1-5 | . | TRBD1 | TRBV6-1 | CASSSGQGSNQPQHF
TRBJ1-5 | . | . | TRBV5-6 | CASSAGGSSLTQPQHF
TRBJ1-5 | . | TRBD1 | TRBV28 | CASRKRRGPVQPQHF
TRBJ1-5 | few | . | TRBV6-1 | CASSVTPGGNQPQHF
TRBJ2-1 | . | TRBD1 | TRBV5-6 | CASSSRDRDRNEQFF
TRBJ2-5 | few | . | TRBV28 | CASTGQLQETQYF
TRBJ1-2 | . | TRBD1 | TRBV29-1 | CSVVGTGDGYTF